The 24 T cell receptor beta chains given below trace back to one sample, sequenced in a study of T cell responses to AZD1222 COVID-19 vaccine. Data came from immunoSEQ multiplex PCR; TCRdb stores just in-frame clones and leaves some out. The table includes more than 120,000 clones, almost 90% detected once. The sample consisted of peripheral blood, taken 28 days after the second AZD1222 dose. The receptors come from an adult who received the AZD1222 COVID-19 vaccine.

This chain joins TRBV5-8 and TRBJ1-5; TRBD1 matches at 10 bases. J gave up 2 bases and V 4 bases, and 3 bases lay outside the gene matches. The CDR3 totals 15 residues. The germline V gene has CDR1 SGHTS and CDR2 YDEGEE. The CDR3 sequence is CASSIGQGGNQPQHF. CDR3 in DNA: TGTGCCAGCAGCATCGGACAGGGGGGCAATCAGCCCCAGCATTTT.

The genes are TRBV28 and TRBJ1-2; D is unclear. The CDR3 has 13 amino acids. The germline V gene has CDR1 MDHEN and CDR2 SYDVKM. Trimming removed 6 bases from V and 0 bases from J, with 8 bases in between. The CDR3 is CASRPTPNYGYTF. The DNA of the CDR3 is TGTGCCAGCAGGCCCACCCCTAACTATGGCTACACCTTC.

The chain carries TRBV6-1 and TRBJ2-3, with D maybe TRBD2 (5 bases). V was shortened by 2 bases and J by 2 bases, with 14 bases between the two germline ends. The length of the CDR3 is 16 residues. CDR1 and CDR2 from the germline V gene are MNHNS and SASEGT. CDR3 sequence reads: CASSERAAAFTDTQYF. CDR3 DNA: TGTGCCAGCAGTGAAAGAGCGGCAGCGTTCACAGATACGCAGTATTTT.

This clone showed up just once. This chain links TRBV3-1 (or the pseudogene TRBV3-2) with TRBJ2-1; TRBD2 matches 15 bases. CDR1 is LGHDT and CDR2 is YNNKEL in the germline V gene (reference sequence). This CDR3 is 19 amino acids long. The V segment lost 1 base and the J segment 8 bases; nucleotides outside the gene matches: 12. CDR3 amino acids: CASSQVGLAGGPMSDEQFF. CDR3 DNA: TGTGCCAGCAGCCAAGTGGGACTAGCGGGGGGCCCTATGAGCGATGAGCAGTTCTTC.

The rearrangement uses TRBV4-1 and TRBJ1-6; 9 bases align to TRBD1. The ends lost 0 bases at V and 0 bases at J; junction bases unmatched: 6. Germline loops: CDR1 MGHRA, CDR2 YSYEKL. The CDR3 covers 19 residues. CDR3 sequence (DNA): TGCGCCAGCAGCCAAGATGGGACAGGGCTCAGCTCCTATAATTCACCCCTCCACTTT. Protein product: CASSQDGTGLSSYNSPLHF.

The chain recombines TRBV6-5 with TRBJ2-5, with D perhaps matching TRBD2 (6 bases). Trimming shortened V by 4 bases and J by 5 bases, and 14 bases separated the two germline ends. This CDR3 region has 14 residues. Germline V lookup: CDR1 MNHEY, CDR2 SVGAGI. The CDR3 DNA reads as TGTGCCAGCAGTTTTACGGGACTCGTGGAGACCCAGTACTTC. This sequence encodes CASSFTGLVETQYF.

The chain couples TRBV5-1 to TRBJ2-5; TRBD1 agrees at 9 bases. Germline CDR1 SGHRS, CDR2 YFSETQ. This CDR3 contains 14 residues. The V gene end was trimmed by 2 bases and the J gene end by 4 bases; junction bases not matched to a gene: 3. CDR3 in DNA: TGCGCCAGCAGCTTAACAGGGGGCGGAGAGACCCAGTACTTC. It codes for CASSLTGGGETQYF. Variable domain in full (rest from reference TRBV5-1 and TRBJ2-5): KAGVTQTPRYLIKTRGQQVTLSCSPISGHRSVSWYQQTPGQGLQFLFEYFSETQRNKGNFPGRFSGRQFSNSRSEMNVSTLELGDSALYLCASSLTGGGETQYFGPGTRLLVL.

This chain connects TRBV29-1 to TRBJ2-7; 10 nucleotides align to TRBD1. This CDR3 has 15 residues. V lost 3 bases, J lost 4 bases, and 9 bases stayed unmatched. CDR1 is SQVTM, CDR2 ANQGSEA, per germline. The DNA for the CDR3 is TGCAGCGTTGAGATCGGGACAGGGGCATTGTACGAGCAGTACTTC. Translation: CSVEIGTGALYEQYF.

This clone was recorded once. The J gene is TRBJ1-1, the V gene TRBV19; a weak D match, TRBD1 (5 bases). Germline-derived CDR1 and CDR2 are LNHDA and SQIVND (reference sequence). The germline V and J ends were trimmed by 3 bases and 5 bases, with 13 bases remaining between them. The CDR3 length is 14 residues. The CDR3 region is CASSISQDATEAFF. The CDR3 bases are TGTGCCAGTAGTATTTCACAGGACGCTACTGAAGCTTTCTTT.

The chain couples TRBV11-2 to TRBJ2-5, with 11 bases identical to TRBD2. The CDR3 loop spans 15 amino acids. Trimming removed 3 bases from V and 2 bases from J; junction bases left unmatched: 2. The germline V gene encodes CDR1 SGHAT and CDR2 FQNNGV. CDR3 coding DNA: TGTGCCAGCAGCTTGGGACTAGCGGAACAAGAGACCCAGTACTTC. Protein: CASSLGLAEQETQYF.

The chain couples TRBV7-8 to TRBJ2-2; the D gene could be TRBD1 or TRBD2 (5 bases each). Trimming removed 4 bases at V and 6 bases at J, with 12 bases between. CDR1 and CDR2 (germline): SGHVS, FQNEAQ. The CDR3 extends over 14 amino acids. The chain's CDR3 is CASSSGADSGELFF. For the CDR3, the DNA is TGTGCCAGCAGCTCCGGGGCCGATTCCGGGGAGCTGTTTTTT.

The V call is TRBV5-6, the J call TRBJ2-3, with D perhaps matching TRBD1 (6 bases). Germline assignment: CDR1 SGHDT and CDR2 YYEEEE. The CDR3 spans 16 residues. The V end lost 4 bases, the J end lost 0 bases, and 15 bases lay between the germline ends. This CDR3 is CASSPGTQASTDTQYF. The CDR3 nucleotides are TGTGCCAGCAGCCCCGGGACACAAGCTAGCACAGATACGCAGTATTTT.

The rearrangement links TRBV28 to TRBJ2-7; D is uncertain. The CDR3 runs 15 residues. CDR1 is MDHEN and CDR2 is SYDVKM in the germline V gene. Trimming removed 5 bases at V and 2 bases at J, with 16 bases between. The CDR3 here is CASSLVIGPAYEQYF. The CDR3 bases are TGTGCCAGCAGTCTAGTCATAGGCCCAGCCTACGAGCAGTACTTC. Looking up the rest from reference TRBV28 and TRBJ2-7 gives the full variable domain: DVKVTQSSRYLVKRTGEKVFLECVQDMDHENMFWYRQDPGLGLRLIYFSYDVKMKEKGDIPEGYSVSREKKERFSLILESASTNQTSMYLCASSLVIGPAYEQYFGPGTRLTVT.

The chain is built from TRBV5-1 and TRBJ2-5; 8 bases fit TRBD1. The CDR3 is 14 residues long. The J segment lost 2 bases and the V segment lost 2 bases, leaving 2 bases of the junction unmatched. CDR1 is SGHRS, CDR2 YFSETQ, per germline. CDR3 sequence: CASSFGQGQETQYF. The CDR3 DNA follows: TGCGCCAGCAGCTTCGGACAGGGTCAAGAGACCCAGTACTTC.

The chain uses TRBV19 and TRBJ2-5; 9 bases map to TRBD1. The CDR3 has 15 residues. CDR1 and CDR2 (germline): LNHDA, SQIVND (reference sequence). V lost 7 bases to trimming and J lost 2 bases; unmatched junction nucleotides: 8. CDR3 amino acids: CASILQGARQETQYF. CDR3 nucleotides: TGTGCCAGTATCTTACAGGGGGCTCGGCAAGAGACCCAGTACTTC.

This sequence joins TRBV10-3 and TRBJ1-1, with D perhaps matching TRBD1 (5 bases). This CDR3 comprises 15 residues. Trimming took 0 bases from V and 0 from J, leaving 8 bases between them. The germline CDR1 and CDR2 sequences are ENHRY and SYGVKD. The CDR3 sequence: CAISESRQLNTEAFF. The DNA of the CDR3 is TGTGCCATCAGTGAGTCCCGACAGCTGAACACTGAAGCTTTCTTT.

The chain combines TRBV14 with TRBJ2-1, with 13 bases identical to TRBD2. Germline V gene lookup returns CDR1 SGHDN and CDR2 FVKESK. Trimming removed 4 bases from V and 5 bases from J; junction bases left unmatched: 14. The CDR3 is 19 amino acids. The CDR3 bases are TGTGCCAGCAGCCGACGCGGACTAGCGGGAGTCAAGGGGAACAATGAGCAGTTCTTC. Residues: CASSRRGLAGVKGNNEQFF.

This rearrangement joins TRBV27 to TRBJ2-5, with 10 bases fitting TRBD2. The J segment lost 6 bases and the V segment lost 5 bases, leaving 6 bases of the junction unmatched. The CDR3 is 14 residues long. Germline CDR1 MNHEY, CDR2 SMNVEV (reference sequence). The chain's CDR3 is CASSIGTSVQTQYF. The CDR3 nucleotides are TGTGCCAGCAGTATCGGGACTAGCGTCCAGACCCAGTACTTC.

This sequence joins TRBV16 and TRBJ1-3; 8 positions match TRBD1. Germline V gene sequence: CDR1 KGHSY, CDR2 FQNENV. Trimming at V came to 3 bases and at J to 5 bases, leaving 6 bases not matched to a gene. The CDR3 sequence is 15 residues long. CDR3 sequence: CASSQTGDRRNTIYF. The CDR3 DNA is TGTGCCAGCAGCCAGACAGGGGATCGGAGAAACACCATATATTTT.

The chain joins TRBV3-1 (or the pseudogene TRBV3-2) to TRBJ1-5, with a possible D match to TRBD1 (5 bases). Per germline, CDR1 LGHDT and CDR2 YNNKEL (reference sequence). This CDR3 comprises 13 residues. V was cut by 9 bases and J by 3 bases, with 12 bases left in between. The CDR3: CASAGGANQPQHF. The DNA of the CDR3 is TGTGCCAGTGCGGGAGGGGCCAATCAGCCCCAGCATTTT.

In its sample, this clone was seen a few times. The V and J genes are TRBV4-2 and TRBJ1-6; no clear D gene. The V end lost 0 bases, the J end lost 10 bases, and 16 bases lay between the germline ends. The CDR3 runs 16 residues. Germline V lookup: CDR1 LGHNA, CDR2 YNFKEQ. Here the CDR3 DNA reads TGTGCCAGCAGCCAAGAAGCCGCCGCCCCAGGCTCACCCCTCCACTTT. Its translation is CASSQEAAAPGSPLHF.

V usage is TRBV14 and J usage is TRBJ2-5; 10 nucleotides agree with TRBD1. This CDR3 spans 15 amino acids. Looked up from germline, CDR1 is SGHDN and CDR2 is FVKESK. The junction had 5 bases not matched to a gene; V was cut back by 3 bases and J by 4 bases. DNA of the CDR3: TGTGCCAGCAGCCATCGGACAGGGGGAAGAGAGACCCAGTACTTC. It encodes CASSHRTGGRETQYF.

The chain links TRBV11-2 to TRBJ2-7; D is possibly TRBD2 (5 bases). V was trimmed by 1 base and J by 0 bases, leaving 13 bases between them. CDR3 length: 16 amino acids. Germline-derived CDR1 and CDR2 are SGHAT and FQNNGV. CDR3 in DNA: TGTGCCAGCAGCTTAGGGGTGGGAGAAAGCTCCTACGAGCAGTACTTC. Translating gives CASSLGVGESSYEQYF.

The J gene is TRBJ2-1, the V gene TRBV9; a possible D gene is TRBD2 (6 bases). Between the trimmed V and J ends, which lost 0 bases and 3 bases, there was a span of 13 bases. Germline CDR1 and CDR2: SGDLS and YYNGEE. This CDR3 has 16 residues. CDR3 protein: CASSVGGTDYYNEQFF. CDR3 sequence (DNA): TGTGCCAGCAGCGTAGGCGGGACCGATTACTACAATGAGCAGTTCTTC.